This passage covers 27 T cell receptor beta chains from one sample sequenced in a study of T cell changes during pregnancy in multiple sclerosis. TCRdb's table, derived via immunoSEQ multiplex PCR, lists solely in-frame clones and lacks some. Seen here are under 50,000 clones, 92% observed once, and the top ten hold around 5.5%. Sample: CD8+ T cells from peripheral blood mononuclear cells, taken in the third trimester of pregnancy. The receptors originated from a female donor with multiple sclerosis, enrolled in a pregnancy study.

V and J are TRBV4-3 and TRBJ2-2; TRBD2 is a possible D gene (5 bases). Germline CDR1 LGHNA, CDR2 YSLEER. Trimming left V 1 base short and J 6 bases short, with 6 bases between. CDR3 size: 13 residues. CDR3 in DNA: TGCGCCAGCAGCCAAGCCGGGGCCGGGGAGCTGTTTTTT. Translating gives CASSQAGAGELFF.

This rearrangement joins TRBV27 to TRBJ1-1; weak D call: TRBD1 (6 bases). The germline CDR1 and CDR2 sequences are MNHEY and SMNVEV (reference sequence). The CDR3 totals 13 residues. Trimming pared 5 bases from V and 5 bases from J, leaving 12 bases between. The CDR3 region is CASSPGVETEAFF. The CDR3 DNA follows: TGTGCCAGCAGTCCAGGGGTTGAAACTGAAGCTTTCTTT.

This rearrangement joins TRBV5-1 to TRBJ2-1, with 8 bases fitting TRBD2. Germline assignment: CDR1 SGHRS and CDR2 YFSETQ. This CDR3 is built from 15 residues. V was clipped by 2 bases and J by 8 bases; unmatched bases: 9. The CDR3 DNA reads as TGCGCCAGCAGCTTATCAGCGGGAGATGTGGATGAGCAGTTCTTC. It translates to CASSLSAGDVDEQFF.

The chain combines TRBV25-1 with TRBJ2-7; no firm D call. V shed 5 bases and J shed 4 bases, with 6 bases lying between them. The CDR3 totals 11 residues. CDR1 and CDR2 (germline): MGHDK, SYGVNS. The CDR3 DNA reads as TGTGCCAGCAGTATTAGTTACGAGCAGTACTTC. Its protein is CASSISYEQYF.

The CDR3 nucleotides read TGTGCCAGCAGTTTAACGGGCGGGGGACACTTCAACGAGCAGTACTTC. Encoded protein: CASSLTGGGHFNEQYF. V is TRBV28 and J is TRBJ2-7; tentative D call: TRBD2 (7 bases). This CDR3 is 16 amino acids long. Germline loops: CDR1 MDHEN, CDR2 SYDVKM. Trimming shortened V by 2 bases and J by 5 bases, and 19 bases separated the two germline ends.

The gene calls are TRBV5-6 and TRBJ1-6, with no clear D. Germline V lookup: CDR1 SGHDT, CDR2 YYEEEE. The V gene lost 0 bases and the J gene lost 9 bases, with 16 bases spanning the gap. This CDR3 contains 16 residues. The CDR3 here is CASSLVRGLPGSPLHF. In DNA form, the CDR3 reads TGTGCCAGCAGCTTGGTTCGGGGTCTACCCGGTTCACCCCTCCACTTT.

This chain connects TRBV20-1 to TRBJ2-2; unclear D gene. The ends were cut back, 5 bases at V and 4 bases at J, with 5 bases in the middle. Germline loops: CDR1 DFQATT, CDR2 SNEGSKA (reference sequence). This CDR3 is 11 amino acids long. The CDR3 nucleotides read TGCAGTGCTTTCCGCACCGGGGAGCTGTTTTTT. Translating gives CSAFRTGELFF.

The chain is built from TRBV27 and TRBJ2-7, with D possibly being TRBD2 (5 bases). This CDR3 has 15 residues. Trimming cost V 4 bases and J 2 bases, with 15 bases left between them. Germline V gene data show CDR1 as MNHEY and CDR2 as SMNVEV (reference sequence). CDR3 DNA: TGTGCCAGCAGTTCACCAGGAGGAAGCCCCTACGAGCAGTACTTC. It is translated as CASSSPGGSPYEQYF.

This chain connects TRBV7-6 to TRBJ1-1; D unresolved. Germline loops: CDR1 SGHVS, CDR2 FNYEAQ. The CDR3 has 13 amino acids. V shed 2 bases and J shed 7 bases, with 11 bases lying between them. CDR3 DNA sequence: TGTGCCAGCAGCTTATGGACGGGGAATGAAGCTTTCTTT. Translated: CASSLWTGNEAFF. Full variable domain (remainder filled in from reference TRBV7-6 and TRBJ1-1): GAGVSQSPRYKVTKRGQDVALRCDPISGHVSLYWYRQALGQGPEFLTYFNYEAQQDKSGLPNDRFSAERPEGSISTLTIQRTEQRDSAMYRCASSLWTGNEAFFGQGTRLTVV.

This rearrangement joins TRBV19 to TRBJ2-6; no firm D call. The CDR3 spans 19 residues. Looked up from germline, CDR1 is LNHDA and CDR2 is SQIVND (reference sequence). Trimming took off 2 bases at V and 0 bases at J, with 17 bases between the two ends. This chain's CDR3 is CASSIWVRSSLSGANVLTF. The CDR3 coding sequence is TGTGCCAGTAGTATATGGGTCAGGTCGAGCCTCTCTGGGGCCAACGTCCTGACTTTC.

The CDR3 loop is CASSGPGLPYEQYF. For the CDR3, the DNA is TGTGCCAGCAGTGGGCCGGGACTCCCCTACGAGCAGTACTTC. This sequence joins TRBV6-5 and TRBJ2-7; possible D gene TRBD2, 6 bases. Looked up from germline, CDR1 is MNHEY and CDR2 is SVGAGI. The CDR3 contains 14 residues. The V gene lost 5 bases and the J gene lost 2 bases, with 13 bases spanning the gap.

The V gene is TRBV4-3, the J gene TRBJ2-7; 8 bases map to TRBD2. This CDR3 is 16 amino acids long. The germline V gene encodes CDR1 LGHNA and CDR2 YSLEER. Trimming at V came to 0 bases and at J to 4 bases, leaving 8 bases not matched to a gene. CDR3 sequence reads: CASSQDRSGSWYEQYF. The CDR3 DNA reads as TGCGCCAGCAGCCAAGATCGGAGCGGGAGTTGGTACGAGCAGTACTTC.

The chain couples TRBV29-1 to TRBJ1-2; TRBD1 is a possible D gene (5 bases). V was cut by 7 bases and J by 2 bases, with 11 bases left in between. The CDR3 runs to 12 residues. From germline, CDR1 is SQVTM and CDR2 ANQGSEA. The DNA of the CDR3 is TGCAGCGCCAGACAGAACAACTATGGCTACACCTTC. Translating it yields CSARQNNYGYTF.

The chain carries TRBV28 and TRBJ2-7, with 7 bases identical to TRBD1. J lost 3 bases, V lost 8 bases, and 7 bases had no gene match. This CDR3 region has 13 residues. CDR1 is MDHEN and CDR2 is SYDVKM in the germline V gene. CDR3 DNA: TGTGCCAGCTCAAGACAGGGTCGCTACGAGCAGTACTTC. This codes for CASSRQGRYEQYF.

This sequence joins TRBV29-1 and TRBJ1-1, with TRBD1 as a possible D gene (5 bases). The V end lost 6 bases, the J end lost 5 bases, and 19 bases lay between the germline ends. The CDR3 spans 14 residues. In germline, CDR1 is SQVTM, CDR2 ANQGSEA. The CDR3 DNA reads as TGCAGCGTCGATCCCGGGGGGGAGGGGACTGAAGCTTTCTTT. Protein: CSVDPGGEGTEAFF.

The chain combines TRBV13 with TRBJ2-1; D might be TRBD1 (5 bases). Between the trimmed V and J ends, which lost 1 base and 4 bases, there was a span of 14 bases. This CDR3 comprises 16 residues. The germline CDR1 and CDR2 sequences are PRHDT and FYEKMQ (reference sequence). CDR3 loop: CASSLEGFGSYNEQFF. The CDR3 DNA sequence: TGTGCCAGCAGCTTAGAGGGGTTTGGGTCATACAATGAGCAGTTCTTC.

The chain is built from TRBV2 and TRBJ2-1; 12 nucleotides agree with TRBD2. Germline V lookup: CDR1 SNHLY, CDR2 FYNNEI. J was trimmed by 9 bases and V by 9 bases; bases with no gene match: 9. This CDR3 has 14 residues. CDR3 in amino acids: CARSSGRAYGEQFF. The CDR3 DNA is TGTGCCAGATCTAGCGGGAGGGCCTACGGTGAGCAGTTCTTC.

The chain joins TRBV7-9 to TRBJ2-3; TRBD2 aligns across 13 bases. The V and J ends lost 5 bases and 0 bases, in that order; junction bases with no gene match: 11. Germline V gene lookup returns CDR1 SEHNR and CDR2 FQNEAQ (reference sequence). CDR3 length: 19 amino acids. The CDR3: CASSGMGTSGNPSTDTQYF. CDR3 sequence (DNA): TGTGCCAGCAGCGGGATGGGGACTAGCGGGAACCCTAGCACAGATACGCAGTATTTT.

The chain employs TRBV5-6 and TRBJ1-5; the D gene is possibly TRBD1 (5 bases). The CDR3 has 13 amino acids. The germline V gene has CDR1 SGHDT and CDR2 YYEEEE. V lost 6 bases, J lost 1 base, and 8 bases lay in between. The CDR3, as DNA: TGTGCCAGCACAAACAGGAGCAATCAGCCCCAGCATTTT. This translates into CASTNRSNQPQHF. Looking up the rest from reference TRBV5-6 and TRBJ1-5 gives the full variable domain: DAGVTQSPTHLIKTRGQQVTLRCSPKSGHDTVSWYQQALGQGPQFIFQYYEEEERQRGNFPDRFSGHQFPNYSSELNVNALLLGDSALYLCASTNRSNQPQHFGDGTRLSIL.

The rearrangement links TRBV30 to TRBJ2-7; 7 nucleotides line up with TRBD2. The germline gives CDR1 GTSNPN, CDR2 SVGIG (reference sequence). With 0 bases clipped from V and 3 bases from J, the junction kept 8 bases outside the gene matches. The CDR3 totals 15 residues. As DNA, the CDR3 is TGTGCCTGGAGTGTAACTGGCGGGAGTGTCTACGAGCAGTACTTC. Amino acid sequence: CAWSVTGGSVYEQYF.

In DNA, the CDR3 is TGTGCCAGTAGTATCGCCGGGAATAGTGGCTACACCTTC. Its protein is CASSIAGNSGYTF. The gene calls are TRBV19 and TRBJ1-2; D uncertain. V lost 3 bases and J lost 7, with 12 bases in between. CDR3 length: 13 residues. Germline values: CDR1 LNHDA, CDR2 SQIVND (reference sequence).

V and J are TRBV11-3 and TRBJ2-1; D is possibly TRBD2 (5 bases). Per the germline V gene, CDR1 is SGHNT and CDR2 is YENEEA. V was shortened by 0 bases and J by 3 bases, with 9 bases between the two germline ends. The CDR3 extends over 15 amino acids. The CDR3 DNA sequence: TGTGCCAGCAGCTTAGATAGCGTCTTCTACAATGAGCAGTTCTTC. Protein: CASSLDSVFYNEQFF.

This chain uses TRBV13 with TRBJ2-7; 10 positions match TRBD2. This CDR3 region has 15 residues. The V gene's germline CDR1 is PRHDT and CDR2 FYEKMQ (reference sequence). J gave up 5 bases and V 5 bases, and 9 bases lay outside the gene matches. DNA for the CDR3: TGTGCCAGCAGCACCAAGCGGGAGGGCCTTGACGAGCAGTACTTC. Protein: CASSTKREGLDEQYF.

V is TRBV4-3 and J is TRBJ2-3; 7 bases agree with TRBD2. This CDR3 is built from 15 residues. After removal of 1 base from V and 6 bases from J, the junction contained 7 bases not matched to a gene. Germline V CDR1 and CDR2: LGHNA, YSLEER. CDR3 DNA sequence: TGCGCCAGCAGCCAAGTAGGTAGCGGGTTGGATACGCAGTATTTT. This encodes CASSQVGSGLDTQYF.

This clone was seen only once. This sequence joins TRBV19 and TRBJ2-3, with a possible D match to TRBD2 (6 bases). The CDR3 extends over 15 amino acids. Looked up from germline, CDR1 is LNHDA and CDR2 is SQIVND (reference sequence). Trimming took off 6 bases at V and 0 bases at J, with 13 bases between the two ends. CDR3 sequence: CASRPTSSSTDTQYF. The CDR3 bases are TGTGCCAGTAGACCGACTAGTTCGAGCACAGATACGCAGTATTTT. Full variable domain (remainder filled in from reference TRBV19 and TRBJ2-3): DGGITQSPKYLFRKEGQNVTLSCEQNLNHDAMYWYRQDPGQGLRLIYYSQIVNDFQKGDIAEGYSVSREKKESFPLTVTSAQKNPTAFYLCASRPTSSSTDTQYFGPGTRLTVL.

The chain has TRBV27 and TRBJ1-5, with no clear D. Germline lookup yields CDR1 MNHEY and CDR2 SMNVEV (reference sequence). Trimming left V 1 base short and J 3 bases short, with 10 bases between. The CDR3 has 15 residues. CDR3 DNA: TGTGCCAGCAGTTTATTTTATAGCCACAATCAGCCCCAGCATTTT. Protein sequence: CASSLFYSHNQPQHF.

This clone was observed a handful of times. The chain joins TRBV5-1 to TRBJ1-1; TRBD1 matches at 7 bases. V lost 4 bases to trimming and J lost 0 bases; unmatched junction nucleotides: 15. CDR3 length: 18 amino acids. Germline CDR1 and CDR2: SGHRS and YFSETQ. The CDR3 sequence: CASSRWLRGQPMNTEAFF. The CDR3 DNA reads TGCGCCAGCAGCCGTTGGTTAAGGGGGCAACCGATGAACACTGAAGCTTTCTTT.